This TCR beta chain was captured by sequencing in a study of cytomegalovirus exposure and HLA in healthy donors. Study-wide results and limits: Cytomegalovirus association was assigned to approximately 180 TCR beta chains.

PCR used 60 Vbeta primers and 13 Jbeta primers. The table came from immunoSEQ multiplex PCR; TCRdb's copy has only in-frame clones and leaves some out. The sample yields around 200,000 clones, around 80% seen once. This clone was counted a few times. Antigen specificity is unknown. The V end lost 2 bases, the J end lost 0 bases, and 8 bases lay between the germline ends. Germline V gene data show CDR1 as SGHVS and CDR2 as FQNEAQ. The CDR3 covers 14 residues. This chain links TRBV7-8 with TRBJ2-7; tentative D call: TRBD1 (6 bases). This receptor was taken from a man in his forties in good health and CMV-seropositive. Sequenced input: PBMCs. CDR3 sequence (DNA): TGTGCCAGCAGCTTACGGGACACCTCCTACGAGCAGTACTTC. Amino acid sequence: CASSLRDTSYEQYF. The whole variable domain, filled in from reference TRBV7-8 and TRBJ2-7, reads GAGVSQSPRYKVAKRGQDVALRCDPISGHVSLFWYQQALGQGPEFLTYFQNEAQLDKSGLPSDRFFAERPEGSVSTLKIQRTQQEDSAVYLCASSLRDTSYEQYFGPGTRLTVT.